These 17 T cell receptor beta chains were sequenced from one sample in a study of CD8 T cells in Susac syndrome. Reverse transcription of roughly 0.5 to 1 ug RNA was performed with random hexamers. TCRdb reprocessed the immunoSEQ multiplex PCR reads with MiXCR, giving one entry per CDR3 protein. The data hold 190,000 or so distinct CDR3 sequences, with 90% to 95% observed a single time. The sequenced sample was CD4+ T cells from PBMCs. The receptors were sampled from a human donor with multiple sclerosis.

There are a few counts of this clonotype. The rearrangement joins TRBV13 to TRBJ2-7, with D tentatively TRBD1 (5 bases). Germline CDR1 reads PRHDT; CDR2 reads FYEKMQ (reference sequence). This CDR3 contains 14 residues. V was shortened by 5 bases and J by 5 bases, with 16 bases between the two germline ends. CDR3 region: CASSPPGLRDEQYF. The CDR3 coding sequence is TGTGCCAGCAGCCCACCGGGCCTCAGGGACGAGCAGTACTTC.

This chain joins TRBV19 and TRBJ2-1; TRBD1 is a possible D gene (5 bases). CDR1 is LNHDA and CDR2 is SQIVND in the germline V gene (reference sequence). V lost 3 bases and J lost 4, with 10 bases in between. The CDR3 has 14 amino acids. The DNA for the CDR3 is TGTGCCAGTAGTATGGCAGGGTGGTACAATGAGCAGTTCTTC. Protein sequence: CASSMAGWYNEQFF.

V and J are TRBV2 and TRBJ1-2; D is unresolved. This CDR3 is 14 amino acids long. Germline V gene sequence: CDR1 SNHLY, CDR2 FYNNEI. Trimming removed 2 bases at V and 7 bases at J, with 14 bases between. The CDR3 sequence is CASSESHAGPGYTF. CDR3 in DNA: TGTGCCAGCAGTGAAAGTCACGCAGGCCCTGGCTACACCTTC.

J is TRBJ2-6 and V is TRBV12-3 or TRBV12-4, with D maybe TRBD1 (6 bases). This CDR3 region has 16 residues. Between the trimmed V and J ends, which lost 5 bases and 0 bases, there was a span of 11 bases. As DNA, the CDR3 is TGTGCCAGCAGTCCTGACAGGTTCTCTGGGGCCAACGTCCTGACTTTC. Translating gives CASSPDRFSGANVLTF.

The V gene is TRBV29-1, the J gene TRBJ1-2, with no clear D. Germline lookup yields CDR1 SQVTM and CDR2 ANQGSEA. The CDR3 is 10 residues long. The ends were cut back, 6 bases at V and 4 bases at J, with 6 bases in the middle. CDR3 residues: CSVRFYGYTF. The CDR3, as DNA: TGCAGCGTACGGTTCTATGGCTACACCTTC.

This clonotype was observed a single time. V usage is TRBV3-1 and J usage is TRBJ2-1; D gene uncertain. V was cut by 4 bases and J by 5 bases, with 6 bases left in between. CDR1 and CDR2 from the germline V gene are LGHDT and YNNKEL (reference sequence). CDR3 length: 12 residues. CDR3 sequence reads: CASSRVNNEQFF. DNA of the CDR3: TGTGCCAGCAGCCGAGTTAACAATGAGCAGTTCTTC.

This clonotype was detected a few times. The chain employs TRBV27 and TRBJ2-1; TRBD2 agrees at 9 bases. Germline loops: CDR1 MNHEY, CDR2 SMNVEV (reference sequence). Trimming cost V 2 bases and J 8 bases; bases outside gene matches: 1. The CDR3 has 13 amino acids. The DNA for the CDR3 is TGTGCCAGCAGTTTACGACTAGCGGATGAGCAGTTCTTC. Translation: CASSLRLADEQFF.

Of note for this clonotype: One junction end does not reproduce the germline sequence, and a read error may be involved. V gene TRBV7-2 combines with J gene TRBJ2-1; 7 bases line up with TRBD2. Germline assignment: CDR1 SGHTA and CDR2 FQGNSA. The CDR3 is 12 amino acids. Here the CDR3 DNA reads TGTGCCAGCAGCTTGGCGACTAGCCCATCGGGTTTC. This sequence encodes CASSLATSPSGF.

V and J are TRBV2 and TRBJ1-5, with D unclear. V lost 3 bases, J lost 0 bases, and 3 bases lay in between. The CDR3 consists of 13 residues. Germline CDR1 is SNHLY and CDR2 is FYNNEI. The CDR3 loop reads CASSDSSNQPQHF. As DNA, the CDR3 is TGTGCCAGCAGTGACAGTAGCAATCAGCCCCAGCATTTT.

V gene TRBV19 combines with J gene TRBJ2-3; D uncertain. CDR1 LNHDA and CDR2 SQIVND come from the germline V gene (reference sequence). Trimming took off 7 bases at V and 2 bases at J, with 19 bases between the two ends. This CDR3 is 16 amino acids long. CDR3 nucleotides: TGTGCCAGTACCGCAACGAGCCTCGCGACCACAGATACGCAGTATTTT. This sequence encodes CASTATSLATTDTQYF.

Here the CDR3 reads CASTLTPSYEQYF. The CDR3 DNA follows: TGTGCCAGCACCCTGACTCCCTCCTACGAGCAGTACTTC. The chain carries TRBV12-3 or TRBV12-4 and TRBJ2-7; D unresolved. Trimming cost V 7 bases and J 0 bases, with 10 bases left between them. The CDR3 totals 13 residues.

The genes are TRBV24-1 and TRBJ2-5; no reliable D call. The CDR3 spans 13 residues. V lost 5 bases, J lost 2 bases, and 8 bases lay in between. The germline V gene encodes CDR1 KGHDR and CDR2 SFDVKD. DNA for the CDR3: TGTGCCACCAGTGTACCAGGACAAGAGACCCAGTACTTC. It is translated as CATSVPGQETQYF.

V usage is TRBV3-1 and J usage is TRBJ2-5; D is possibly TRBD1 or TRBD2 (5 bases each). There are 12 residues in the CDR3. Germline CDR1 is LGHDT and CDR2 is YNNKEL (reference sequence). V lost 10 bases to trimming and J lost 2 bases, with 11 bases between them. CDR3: CATGTRQETQYF. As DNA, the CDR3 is TGTGCCACCGGGACGAGACAAGAGACCCAGTACTTC.

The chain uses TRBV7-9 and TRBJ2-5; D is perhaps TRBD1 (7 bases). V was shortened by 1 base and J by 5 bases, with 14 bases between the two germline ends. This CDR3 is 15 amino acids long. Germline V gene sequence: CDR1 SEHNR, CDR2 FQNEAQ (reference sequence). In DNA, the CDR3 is TGTGCCAGCAGCTTAGTCCAGGGGGGTTCCGAGACCCAGTACTTC. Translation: CASSLVQGGSETQYF.

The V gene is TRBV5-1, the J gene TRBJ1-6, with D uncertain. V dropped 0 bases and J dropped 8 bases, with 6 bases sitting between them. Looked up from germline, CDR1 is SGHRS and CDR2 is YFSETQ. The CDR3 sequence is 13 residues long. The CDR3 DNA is TGCGCCAGCAGCTTGGACGTGGATTCACCCCTCCACTTT. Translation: CASSLDVDSPLHF.

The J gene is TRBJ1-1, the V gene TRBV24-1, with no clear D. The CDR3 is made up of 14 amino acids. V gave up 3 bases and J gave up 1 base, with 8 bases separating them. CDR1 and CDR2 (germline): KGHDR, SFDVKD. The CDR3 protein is CATSDTRSNTEAFF. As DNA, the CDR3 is TGTGCCACCAGTGATACCCGGTCGAACACTGAAGCTTTCTTT.

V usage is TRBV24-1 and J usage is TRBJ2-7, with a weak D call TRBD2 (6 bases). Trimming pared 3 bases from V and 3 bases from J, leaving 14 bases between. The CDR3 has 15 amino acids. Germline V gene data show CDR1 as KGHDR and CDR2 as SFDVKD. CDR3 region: CATSDSWPGSYEQYF. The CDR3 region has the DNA TGTGCCACCAGTGATAGCTGGCCCGGGAGCTACGAGCAGTACTTC.